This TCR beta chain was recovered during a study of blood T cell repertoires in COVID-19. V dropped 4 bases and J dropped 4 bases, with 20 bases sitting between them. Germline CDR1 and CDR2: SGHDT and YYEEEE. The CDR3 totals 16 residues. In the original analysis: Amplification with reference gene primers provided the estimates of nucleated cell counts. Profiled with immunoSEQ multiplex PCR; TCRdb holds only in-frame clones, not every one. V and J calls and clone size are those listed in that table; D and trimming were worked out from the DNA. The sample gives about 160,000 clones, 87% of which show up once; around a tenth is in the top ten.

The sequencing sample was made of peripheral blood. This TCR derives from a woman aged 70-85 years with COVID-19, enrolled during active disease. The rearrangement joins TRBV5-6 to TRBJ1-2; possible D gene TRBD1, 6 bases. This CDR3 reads CASSLTPQGRTYGYTF. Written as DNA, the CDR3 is TGTGCCAGCAGCCTTACCCCCCAGGGGCGCACCTATGGCTACACCTTC.